A selection of T cell receptor beta chains follows, all from one sample in a study of Ad26.COV2.S vaccination and SARS-CoV-2 variants. The table came from immunoSEQ multiplex PCR; TCRdb's copy has only in-frame clones and leaves some out. This repertoire shows over 250,000 clones, approximately 89% found once; its top ten account for 3% to 4%. The sequencing used peripheral blood, collected in a trial of Ad26.COV2.S vaccine versus placebo. Receptors originate from a person aged 18-65 years who received the Ad26.COV2.S COVID-19 vaccine or a placebo. Both conserved end residues are part of each CDR3. Fields, in order: clone size, D gene, J gene, V gene, CDR3 protein, CDR3 DNA. D genes are given only for firm matches. Size is omitted from some rows. Given values are once, few, many or a class for expanded clones.

abundance: NA; d_gene: NA; j_gene: TRBJ1-1; v_gene: TRBV12-3/TRBV12-4; CDR3aa: CASSPHQGTEAFF; CDR3nt: TGTGCCAGCAGTCCTCACCAGGGGACTGAAGCTTTCTTT
abundance: NA; d_gene: NA; j_gene: TRBJ1-5; v_gene: TRBV18; CDR3aa: CASSPQYSNQPQHF; CDR3nt: TGTGCCAGCTCACCACAATATAGCAATCAGCCCCAGCATTTT
abundance: NA; d_gene: NA; j_gene: TRBJ1-1; v_gene: TRBV3-1/TRBV3-2; CDR3aa: CASSQENRRNTEAFF; CDR3nt: TGTGCCAGCAGCCAAGAGAATCGGAGGAACACTGAAGCTTTCTTT
abundance: NA; d_gene: NA; j_gene: TRBJ2-5; v_gene: TRBV27; CDR3aa: CASSSYSSSVRETQYF; CDR3nt: TGTGCCAGCAGTTCTTACTCCTCTAGCGTGAGGGAGACCCAGTACTTC
abundance: NA; d_gene: NA; j_gene: TRBJ2-2; v_gene: TRBV7-9; CDR3aa: CASSLDIGTGELFF; CDR3nt: TGTGCCAGCAGCCTAGACATAGGAACCGGGGAGCTGTTTTTT
abundance: NA; d_gene: NA; j_gene: TRBJ1-1; v_gene: TRBV6-6; CDR3aa: CASSSQANTEAFF; CDR3nt: TGTGCCAGCAGTTCACAGGCGAACACTGAAGCTTTCTTT
abundance: NA; d_gene: TRBD2; j_gene: TRBJ2-4; v_gene: TRBV28; CDR3aa: CASSLWGLAGGANIQYF; CDR3nt: TGTGCCAGCAGTTTATGGGGACTAGCGGGGGGAGCCAACATTCAGTACTTC
abundance: NA; d_gene: NA; j_gene: TRBJ1-1; v_gene: TRBV6-5; CDR3aa: CASSQQPNTEAFF; CDR3nt: TGTGCCAGCAGTCAACAGCCGAACACTGAAGCTTTCTTT
abundance: NA; d_gene: NA; j_gene: TRBJ2-7; v_gene: TRBV6-2/TRBV6-3; CDR3aa: CASSYSDSLHEQYF; CDR3nt: TGTGCCAGCAGTTACTCGGACAGCCTCCACGAGCAGTACTTC
abundance: NA; d_gene: NA; j_gene: TRBJ1-1; v_gene: TRBV7-9; CDR3aa: CASSFGQVTEAFF; CDR3nt: TGTGCCAGCAGCTTCGGCCAGGTGACTGAAGCTTTCTTT
abundance: few; d_gene: NA; j_gene: TRBJ2-1; v_gene: TRBV29-1; CDR3aa: CSVETLAYNEQFF; CDR3nt: TGCAGCGTTGAGACCCTAGCCTACAATGAGCAGTTCTTC
abundance: NA; d_gene: NA; j_gene: TRBJ1-1; v_gene: TRBV13; CDR3aa: CASSLAGLWGTEAFF; CDR3nt: TGTGCCAGCAGCTTAGCAGGCCTCTGGGGCACTGAAGCTTTCTTT
abundance: once; d_gene: TRBD1; j_gene: TRBJ1-5; v_gene: TRBV7-9; CDR3aa: CASSLEWAGQGNQPQHF; CDR3nt: TGTGCCAGCAGCTTAGAGTGGGCGGGACAGGGCAATCAGCCCCAGCATTTT
abundance: few; d_gene: NA; j_gene: TRBJ2-3; v_gene: TRBV20-1; CDR3aa: CSAIPDTQYF; CDR3nt: TGCAGTGCTATTCCCGATACGCAGTATTTT
abundance: NA; d_gene: NA; j_gene: TRBJ1-1; v_gene: TRBV19; CDR3aa: CASSIRGGNTEAFF; CDR3nt: TGTGCCAGTAGTATACGTGGGGGAAACACTGAAGCTTTCTTT
abundance: NA; d_gene: TRBD2; j_gene: TRBJ2-7; v_gene: TRBV9; CDR3aa: CASSVGGSSYEQYF; CDR3nt: TGTGCCAGCAGCGTAGGCGGGAGCTCCTACGAGCAGTACTTC
abundance: NA; d_gene: NA; j_gene: TRBJ2-1; v_gene: TRBV4-3; CDR3aa: CASSQDYYNEQFF; CDR3nt: TGCGCCAGCAGCCAGGATTACTACAATGAGCAGTTCTTC
abundance: NA; d_gene: TRBD1; j_gene: TRBJ1-1; v_gene: TRBV10-1; CDR3aa: CASSPRTGWNTEAFF; CDR3nt: TGCGCCAGCAGCCCCAGGACAGGGTGGAACACTGAAGCTTTCTTT
abundance: NA; d_gene: TRBD1; j_gene: TRBJ2-3; v_gene: TRBV28; CDR3aa: CASIRTRDRLTDTQYF; CDR3nt: TGTGCCAGCATCCGCACTCGGGACAGGCTCACAGATACGCAGTATTTT
abundance: NA; d_gene: TRBD1; j_gene: TRBJ2-3; v_gene: TRBV5-4; CDR3aa: CASSLTGIGTDTQYF; CDR3nt: TGTGCCAGCAGTCTGACAGGGATAGGAACAGATACGCAGTATTTT
abundance: NA; d_gene: TRBD2; j_gene: TRBJ2-1; v_gene: TRBV9; CDR3aa: CASSVAGGVAGHYNEQFF; CDR3nt: TGTGCCAGCAGCGTAGCGGGGGGAGTAGCGGGGCACTACAATGAGCAGTTCTTC
abundance: NA; d_gene: TRBD1; j_gene: TRBJ2-5; v_gene: TRBV5-1; CDR3aa: CASSLGQGGETQYF; CDR3nt: TGCGCCAGCAGCTTGGGACAGGGTGGTGAGACCCAGTACTTC
abundance: once; d_gene: NA; j_gene: TRBJ1-4; v_gene: TRBV14; CDR3aa: CASSQRGGKLFF; CDR3nt: TGTGCCAGCAGCCAGCGGGGTGGGAAACTGTTTTTT
abundance: NA; d_gene: NA; j_gene: TRBJ2-7; v_gene: TRBV12-5; CDR3aa: CASGRSDEQYF; CDR3nt: TGTGCTAGTGGTCGAAGCGACGAGCAGTACTTC
abundance: NA; d_gene: NA; j_gene: TRBJ1-5; v_gene: TRBV14; CDR3aa: CASSPDHDQPQHF; CDR3nt: TGTGCCAGCAGCCCCGACCACGATCAGCCCCAGCATTTT
abundance: NA; d_gene: TRBD1; j_gene: TRBJ2-1; v_gene: TRBV7-6; CDR3aa: CASSLAKGRTGKENEQFF; CDR3nt: TGTGCCAGCAGCTTAGCGAAAGGCCGGACAGGGAAGGAGAATGAGCAGTTCTTC
abundance: NA; d_gene: NA; j_gene: TRBJ2-7; v_gene: TRBV4-3; CDR3aa: CASSQEGSRFNEQYF; CDR3nt: TGCGCCAGCAGCCAAGAGGGATCCAGGTTCAACGAGCAGTACTTC
abundance: NA; d_gene: NA; j_gene: TRBJ2-7; v_gene: TRBV6-6; CDR3aa: CASGGQPTYEQYF; CDR3nt: TGTGCCAGCGGGGGACAACCTACCTACGAGCAGTACTTC
abundance: NA; d_gene: NA; j_gene: TRBJ2-1; v_gene: TRBV7-2; CDR3aa: CASSSGGSSYNEQFF; CDR3nt: TGTGCCAGCAGCTCAGGGGGGAGCTCCTACAATGAGCAGTTCTTC
abundance: few; d_gene: NA; j_gene: TRBJ1-4; v_gene: TRBV2; CDR3aa: CASRWTTGEKLFF; CDR3nt: TGTGCCAGCAGATGGACCACCGGCGAAAAACTGTTTTTT
abundance: NA; d_gene: TRBD2; j_gene: TRBJ2-3; v_gene: TRBV2; CDR3aa: CASSGRGGPDTQYF; CDR3nt: TGTGCCAGCAGTGGGCGGGGGGGCCCAGATACGCAGTATTTT
abundance: NA; d_gene: NA; j_gene: TRBJ1-1; v_gene: TRBV6-5; CDR3aa: CASVRANTEAFF; CDR3nt: TGTGCCAGCGTCAGGGCGAACACTGAAGCTTTCTTT
abundance: NA; d_gene: TRBD2; j_gene: TRBJ2-1; v_gene: TRBV4-1; CDR3aa: CASSQRTSYNEQFF; CDR3nt: TGCGCCAGCAGCCAGAGGACTAGCTACAATGAGCAGTTCTTC
abundance: NA; d_gene: NA; j_gene: TRBJ2-5; v_gene: TRBV2; CDR3aa: CASRDDNQETQYF; CDR3nt: TGTGCCAGCAGGGACGATAACCAAGAGACCCAGTACTTC
abundance: few; d_gene: NA; j_gene: TRBJ1-6; v_gene: TRBV10-3; CDR3aa: CAISDTRGVYNSPLHF; CDR3nt: TGTGCCATCAGTGACACCCGCGGGGTCTATAATTCACCCCTCCACTTT
abundance: NA; d_gene: NA; j_gene: TRBJ2-5; v_gene: TRBV11-2; CDR3aa: CASSFRLVEETQYF; CDR3nt: TGTGCCAGCAGCTTTAGACTAGTTGAGGAGACCCAGTACTTC
abundance: NA; d_gene: NA; j_gene: TRBJ1-1; v_gene: TRBV7-9; CDR3aa: CASTPMGGASRDTEAFF; CDR3nt: TGTGCCAGCACCCCGATGGGAGGGGCAAGTAGGGACACTGAAGCTTTCTTT
abundance: NA; d_gene: TRBD1; j_gene: TRBJ1-3; v_gene: TRBV6-5; CDR3aa: CASRAGTDSGNTIYF; CDR3nt: TGTGCCAGCAGAGCCGGGACAGACTCTGGAAACACCATATATTTT
abundance: once; d_gene: TRBD1; j_gene: TRBJ1-2; v_gene: TRBV7-2; CDR3aa: CASSLARGGHYGYTF; CDR3nt: TGTGCCAGCAGCTTAGCGCGAGGGGGCCACTATGGCTACACCTTC
abundance: NA; d_gene: NA; j_gene: TRBJ1-3; v_gene: TRBV30; CDR3aa: CAWSVLGVLSGNTIYF; CDR3nt: TGTGCCTGGAGTGTCTTAGGGGTCCTCTCTGGAAACACCATATATTTT
abundance: NA; d_gene: TRBD1; j_gene: TRBJ1-1; v_gene: TRBV19; CDR3aa: CASSETGASTEAFF; CDR3nt: TGTGCCAGTAGTGAAACAGGGGCGAGCACTGAAGCTTTCTTT
abundance: NA; d_gene: NA; j_gene: TRBJ1-6; v_gene: TRBV7-9; CDR3aa: CASSLLSGSPLHF; CDR3nt: TGTGCCAGCAGCTTATTAAGTGGGTCACCCCTCCACTTT
abundance: NA; d_gene: NA; j_gene: TRBJ2-7; v_gene: TRBV10-1; CDR3aa: CASSSDGRYYEQYF; CDR3nt: TGCGCCAGCAGCTCGGACGGTCGATACTACGAGCAGTACTTC
abundance: once; d_gene: NA; j_gene: TRBJ1-1; v_gene: TRBV2; CDR3aa: CASSLGTEAFF; CDR3nt: TGTGCCAGCAGCCTGGGGACTGAAGCTTTCTTT
abundance: NA; d_gene: TRBD2; j_gene: TRBJ2-1; v_gene: TRBV18; CDR3aa: CASSLRTSGSRNEQFF; CDR3nt: TGTGCCAGCTCACTACGGACTAGCGGGAGTCGTAATGAGCAGTTCTTC
abundance: NA; d_gene: NA; j_gene: TRBJ1-3; v_gene: TRBV7-8; CDR3aa: CASSSDGLSGNTIYF; CDR3nt: TGTGCCAGCAGCTCGGACGGCTTATCTGGAAACACCATATATTTT
abundance: NA; d_gene: TRBD1; j_gene: TRBJ2-3; v_gene: TRBV9; CDR3aa: CASSVEGTGPQGTDTQYF; CDR3nt: TGTGCCAGCAGCGTAGAGGGGACAGGGCCTCAAGGGACAGATACGCAGTATTTT
abundance: NA; d_gene: NA; j_gene: TRBJ2-4; v_gene: TRBV28; CDR3aa: CASTTVSLAKNIQYF; CDR3nt: TGTGCCAGCACCACCGTTAGCCTAGCCAAAAACATTCAGTACTTC
abundance: few; d_gene: NA; j_gene: TRBJ1-6; v_gene: TRBV7-9; CDR3aa: CASSFGRDNSPLHF; CDR3nt: TGTGCCAGCAGCTTCGGCAGGGATAATTCACCCCTCCACTTT
abundance: NA; d_gene: NA; j_gene: TRBJ1-5; v_gene: TRBV5-1; CDR3aa: CASSLDGDSQPQHF; CDR3nt: TGCGCCAGCAGCTTGGACGGGGACTCTCAGCCCCAGCATTTT
abundance: NA; d_gene: TRBD1; j_gene: TRBJ1-1; v_gene: TRBV27; CDR3aa: CASSSGTGLGVAFF; CDR3nt: TGTGCCAGCAGTTCAGGGACAGGATTAGGCGTAGCTTTCTTT
abundance: NA; d_gene: TRBD1; j_gene: TRBJ2-7; v_gene: TRBV11-2; CDR3aa: CASSLDWGTAYLEQYF; CDR3nt: TGTGCCAGCAGCTTAGATTGGGGGACAGCGTACTTGGAGCAGTACTTC
abundance: NA; d_gene: NA; j_gene: TRBJ2-5; v_gene: TRBV5-1; CDR3aa: CASSLDDSSVRAQYF; CDR3nt: TGCGCCAGCAGCTTGGACGATTCGTCGGTTAGGGCCCAGTACTTC
abundance: NA; d_gene: NA; j_gene: TRBJ2-5; v_gene: TRBV2; CDR3aa: CASRIAETQYF; CDR3nt: TGTGCCAGCAGGATAGCGGAGACCCAGTACTTC
abundance: NA; d_gene: NA; j_gene: TRBJ1-2; v_gene: TRBV6-5; CDR3aa: CASSPDRHLGYGYTF; CDR3nt: TGTGCCAGCAGCCCAGACCGGCACCTGGGCTATGGCTACACCTTC